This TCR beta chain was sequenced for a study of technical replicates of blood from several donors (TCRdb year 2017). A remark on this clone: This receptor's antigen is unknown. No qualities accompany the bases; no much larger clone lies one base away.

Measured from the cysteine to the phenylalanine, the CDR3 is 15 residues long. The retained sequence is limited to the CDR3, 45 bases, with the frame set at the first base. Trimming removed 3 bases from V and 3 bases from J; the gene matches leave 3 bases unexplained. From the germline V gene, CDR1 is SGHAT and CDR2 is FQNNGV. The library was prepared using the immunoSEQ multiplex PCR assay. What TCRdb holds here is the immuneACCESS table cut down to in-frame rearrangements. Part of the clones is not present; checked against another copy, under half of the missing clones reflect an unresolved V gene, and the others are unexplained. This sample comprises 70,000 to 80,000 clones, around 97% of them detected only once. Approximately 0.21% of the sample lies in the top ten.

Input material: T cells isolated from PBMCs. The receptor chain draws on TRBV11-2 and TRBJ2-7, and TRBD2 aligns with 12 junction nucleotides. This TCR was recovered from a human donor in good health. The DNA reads TGTGCCAGCAGCTTGAGACTAGCGGGAGTCTACGAGCAGTACTTC. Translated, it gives CASSLRLAGVYEQYF.